The 11 T cell receptor beta chains below were found in one sample sequenced in a study of blood T cell repertoires in COVID-19. Sequencing used immunoSEQ multiplex PCR; TCRdb keeps in-frame clones, though not all of them. The top ten clones hold roughly 2.6% of a sample with approximately 220,000 clones, 83% of them seen once. The sample taken for sequencing was peripheral blood. The receptors stem from a woman between 40 and 55 years old with active or convalescent COVID-19.

J is TRBJ2-1 and V is TRBV11-2, with D tentatively TRBD2 (7 bases). The germline gives CDR1 SGHAT, CDR2 FQNNGV. Trimming left V 6 bases short and J 10 bases short, with 25 bases between. The CDR3 is 16 residues long. CDR3 bases: TGTGCCAGCAGAACTTGGATCGAGGGGGGGCGAGGGGAGCAGTTCTTC. It yields the protein CASRTWIEGGRGEQFF.

The rearrangement joins TRBV5-1 to TRBJ2-7, with a possible D match to TRBD1 (6 bases). Per the germline V gene, CDR1 is SGHRS and CDR2 is YFSETQ. Between the trimmed V and J ends, which lost 0 bases and 6 bases, there was a span of 13 bases. The CDR3 totals 14 residues. CDR3 in DNA: TGCGCCAGCAGCTTGGGACAGGTCTTCGGCGAGCAGTACTTC. The encoded protein is CASSLGQVFGEQYF.

The chain uses TRBV12-3 or TRBV12-4 and TRBJ1-2; unclear D gene. V was clipped by 5 bases and J by 4 bases, with 11 bases between them. This CDR3 contains 13 residues. This CDR3 reads CASSPRRFYGYTF. The CDR3 DNA is TGTGCCAGCAGTCCTCGGCGGTTCTATGGCTACACCTTC.

This rearrangement joins TRBV10-3 to TRBJ1-2; 8 bases are shared with TRBD1. The germline V gene has CDR1 ENHRY and CDR2 SYGVKD. The V segment lost 2 bases and the J segment 8 bases; nucleotides outside the gene matches: 1. The CDR3 spans 12 residues. The CDR3 DNA sequence: TGTGCCATCAGTGAGGGACAGGGAGGCTACACCTTC. This translates into CAISEGQGGYTF.

The chain recombines TRBV9 with TRBJ1-6, with 7 positions matching TRBD1. The germline V gene has CDR1 SGDLS and CDR2 YYNGEE. The CDR3 contains 13 residues. With V trimmed by 4 bases and J by 6 bases, 1 base remained unmatched. The CDR3 nucleotides are TGTGCCAGCAGCCGGGACAGTAATTCACCCCTCCACTTT. Its translation is CASSRDSNSPLHF.

This chain joins TRBV27 and TRBJ2-3; a weak D match, TRBD2 (7 bases). CDR1 MNHEY and CDR2 SMNVEV come from the germline V gene (reference sequence). Between the trimmed V and J ends, which lost 6 bases and 1 base, there was a span of 11 bases. The CDR3 consists of 14 residues. CDR3 sequence reads: CASRGGARTDTQYF. Here the CDR3 DNA reads TGTGCCAGCAGGGGGGGGGCCCGCACAGATACGCAGTATTTT.

This chain connects TRBV19 to TRBJ1-3; 8 bases map to TRBD1. V trimming: 7 bases; J trimming: 3 bases; junction bases outside the gene matches: 5. The germline V gene has CDR1 LNHDA and CDR2 SQIVND (reference sequence). The CDR3 contains 14 residues. The chain's CDR3 is CASTDRGGGNTIYF. The CDR3 DNA reads TGTGCCAGTACCGACAGGGGAGGTGGAAACACCATATATTTT.

The genes are TRBV29-1 and TRBJ2-6; TRBD1 aligns across 8 bases. The CDR3 sequence is 19 residues long. Germline CDR1 reads SQVTM; CDR2 reads ANQGSEA. After removal of 3 bases from V and 3 bases from J, the junction contained 16 bases not matched to a gene. CDR3 loop: CSVDLPRDRTPRGANVLTF. DNA for the CDR3: TGCAGCGTTGATCTTCCTCGGGACAGGACCCCTCGTGGGGCCAACGTCCTGACTTTC.

CDR3 loop: CAGGQGTWGNEQFF. The CDR3 region has the DNA TGTGCCGGGGGACAGGGAACTTGGGGAAATGAGCAGTTCTTC. The chain recombines TRBV2 with TRBJ2-1, with 9 bases lining up with TRBD1. Germline CDR1 SNHLY, CDR2 FYNNEI. The J segment lost 7 bases and the V segment lost 11 bases, leaving 12 bases of the junction unmatched. CDR3 size: 14 residues.

The CDR3 sequence is CATSVTSGGLAKNIQYF. The CDR3 nucleotides are TGTGCCACCAGCGTGACTAGCGGGGGGCTAGCCAAAAACATTCAGTACTTC. The genes are TRBV15 and TRBJ2-4, with 13 positions matching TRBD2. The germline gives CDR1 LNHNV, CDR2 YYDKDF (reference sequence). V gave up 5 bases and J gave up 0 bases; unmatched junction bases: 4. There are 17 residues in the CDR3.

The rearrangement links TRBV3-1 (or the pseudogene TRBV3-2) to TRBJ2-5; 8 bases are shared with TRBD1. This CDR3 region has 15 residues. Germline assignment: CDR1 LGHDT and CDR2 YNNKEL (reference sequence). V trimming: 5 bases; J trimming: 2 bases; junction bases outside the gene matches: 7. The CDR3 bases are TGTGCCAGCAGCTTCGGACAGGGACAGCAAGAGACCCAGTACTTC. Its translation is CASSFGQGQQETQYF.